The clone carrying this TCR beta chain was picked up many times. The germline CDR1 and CDR2 sequences are SGHVS and FQNEAQ. The CDR3 extends over 17 amino acids. The V segment lost 2 bases and the J segment 4 bases; nucleotides outside the gene matches: 4. This record comes from a study of T cell repertoires in cytomegalovirus infection. TCRdb re-called the reads with MiXCR, one entry per CDR3 protein. Here the sample spans 90,000 to 120,000 distinct CDR3 sequences, around a quarter being singletons. V gene TRBV7-8 combines with J gene TRBJ2-1; 14 nucleotides align to TRBD2. The specimen was CD8+ T cells from PBMCs. This TCR was recovered from a human donor in good health (CMV status not recorded). Some clones in this sample may be carry-over from other donors' samples. DNA of the CDR3: TGTGCCAGCAGCTTACGACTAGCGGGGGGGCTGTACAATGAGCAGTTCTTC. This translates into CASSLRLAGGLYNEQFF.